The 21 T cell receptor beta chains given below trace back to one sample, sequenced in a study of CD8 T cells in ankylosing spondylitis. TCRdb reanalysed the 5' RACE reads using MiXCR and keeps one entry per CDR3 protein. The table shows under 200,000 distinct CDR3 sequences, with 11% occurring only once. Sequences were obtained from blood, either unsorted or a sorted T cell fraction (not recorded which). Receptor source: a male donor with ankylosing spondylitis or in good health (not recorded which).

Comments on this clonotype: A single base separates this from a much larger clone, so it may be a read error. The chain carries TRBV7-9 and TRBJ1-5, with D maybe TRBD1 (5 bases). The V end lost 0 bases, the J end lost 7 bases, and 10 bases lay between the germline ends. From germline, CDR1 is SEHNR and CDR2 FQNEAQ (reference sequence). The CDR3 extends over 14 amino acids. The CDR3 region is CASSLAGAKQPQHF. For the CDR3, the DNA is TGTGCCAGCAGCTTAGCAGGGGCCAAACAGCCCCAGCATTTT.

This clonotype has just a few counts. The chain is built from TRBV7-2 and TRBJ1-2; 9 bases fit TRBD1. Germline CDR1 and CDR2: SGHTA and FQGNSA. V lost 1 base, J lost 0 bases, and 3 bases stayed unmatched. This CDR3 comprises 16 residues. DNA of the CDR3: TGTGCCAGCAGCTTAGAGGGACAGGGAGCTAACTATGGCTACACCTTC. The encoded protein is CASSLEGQGANYGYTF.

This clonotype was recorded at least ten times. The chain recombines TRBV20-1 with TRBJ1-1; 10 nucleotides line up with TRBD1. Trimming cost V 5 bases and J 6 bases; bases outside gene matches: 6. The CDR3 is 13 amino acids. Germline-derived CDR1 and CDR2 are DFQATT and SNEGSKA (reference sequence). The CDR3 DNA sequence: TGCAGTGCTCGGGACAGGGGATTAGCTGAAGCTTTCTTT. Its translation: CSARDRGLAEAFF.

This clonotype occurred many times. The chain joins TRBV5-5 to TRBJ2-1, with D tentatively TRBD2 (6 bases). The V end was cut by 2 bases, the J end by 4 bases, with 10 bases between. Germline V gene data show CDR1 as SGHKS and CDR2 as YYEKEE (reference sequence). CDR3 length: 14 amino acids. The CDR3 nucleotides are TGTGCCAGCAGCTTAGGGGACTCGTACAATGAGCAGTTCTTC. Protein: CASSLGDSYNEQFF.

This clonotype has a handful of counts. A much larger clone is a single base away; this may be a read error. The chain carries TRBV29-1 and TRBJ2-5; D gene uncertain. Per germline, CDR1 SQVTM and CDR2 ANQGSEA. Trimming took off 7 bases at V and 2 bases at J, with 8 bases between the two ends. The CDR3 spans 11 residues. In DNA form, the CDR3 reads TGCAGCGCCACAGAACAAGAGACCCAGTACTTC. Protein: CSATEQETQYF.

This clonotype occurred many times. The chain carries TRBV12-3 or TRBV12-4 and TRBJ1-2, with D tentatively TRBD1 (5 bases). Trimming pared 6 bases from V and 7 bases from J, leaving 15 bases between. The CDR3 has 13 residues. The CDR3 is CASSHDQGFGYTF. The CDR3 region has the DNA TGTGCCAGCAGCCACGACCAGGGATTTGGCTACACCTTC.

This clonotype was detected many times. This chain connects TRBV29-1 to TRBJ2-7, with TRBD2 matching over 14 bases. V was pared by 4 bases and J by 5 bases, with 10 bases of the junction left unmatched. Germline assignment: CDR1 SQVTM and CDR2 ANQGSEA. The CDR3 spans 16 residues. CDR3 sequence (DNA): TGCAGCGTTGGAGGGGGACTAGCGGGAGTTCTCGACGAGCAGTACTTC. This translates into CSVGGGLAGVLDEQYF.

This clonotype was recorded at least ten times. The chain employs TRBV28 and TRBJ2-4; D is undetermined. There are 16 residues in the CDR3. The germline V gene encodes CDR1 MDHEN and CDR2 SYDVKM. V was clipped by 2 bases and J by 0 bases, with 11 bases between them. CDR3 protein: CASSLTSNLAKNIQYF. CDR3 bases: TGTGCCAGCAGTTTAACCTCAAACTTAGCCAAAAACATTCAGTACTTC.

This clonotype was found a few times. CDR3 residues: CASVGGGTEAFF. The CDR3 DNA follows: TGTGCCAGCGTAGGGGGGGGGACTGAAGCTTTCTTT. The V call is TRBV12-3 or TRBV12-4, the J call TRBJ1-1; D is perhaps TRBD1 (6 bases). V lost 8 bases, J lost 5 bases, and 12 bases lay in between. The CDR3 spans 12 residues.

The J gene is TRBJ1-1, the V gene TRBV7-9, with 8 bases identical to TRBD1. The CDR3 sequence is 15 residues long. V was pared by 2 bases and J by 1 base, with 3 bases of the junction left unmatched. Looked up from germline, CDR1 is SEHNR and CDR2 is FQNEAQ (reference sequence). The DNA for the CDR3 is TGTGCCAGCAGCTTAAACAGGGGGTCGAACACTGAAGCTTTCTTT. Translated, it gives CASSLNRGSNTEAFF. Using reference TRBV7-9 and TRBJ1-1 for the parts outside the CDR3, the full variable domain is DTGVSQNPRHKITKRGQNVTFRCDPISEHNRLYWYRQTLGQGPEFLTYFQNEAQLEKSRLLSDRFSAERPKGSFSTLEIQRTEQGDSAMYLCASSLNRGSNTEAFFGQGTRLTVV.

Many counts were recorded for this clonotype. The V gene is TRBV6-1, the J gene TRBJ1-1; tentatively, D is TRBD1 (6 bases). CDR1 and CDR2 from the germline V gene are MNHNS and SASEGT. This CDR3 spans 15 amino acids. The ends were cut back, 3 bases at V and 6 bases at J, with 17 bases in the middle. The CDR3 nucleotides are TGTGCCAGCAGTGAGCCAGGGGCCGGGATTCCTGAAGCTTTCTTT. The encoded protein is CASSEPGAGIPEAFF.

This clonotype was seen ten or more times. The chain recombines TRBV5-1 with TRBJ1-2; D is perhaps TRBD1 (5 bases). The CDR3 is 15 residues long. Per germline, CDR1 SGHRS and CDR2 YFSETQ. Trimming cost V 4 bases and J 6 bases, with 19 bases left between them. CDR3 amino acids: CASSTGTLLGDGYTF. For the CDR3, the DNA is TGCGCCAGCAGCACCGGGACCTTACTCGGGGATGGCTACACCTTC.

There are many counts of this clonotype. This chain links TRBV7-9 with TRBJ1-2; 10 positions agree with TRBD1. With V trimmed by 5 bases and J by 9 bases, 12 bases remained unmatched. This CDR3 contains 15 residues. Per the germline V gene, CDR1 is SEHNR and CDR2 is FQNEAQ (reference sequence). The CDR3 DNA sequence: TGTGCCAGCAGCCCTCCGGGGACAGGGGTTGGAAGCTACACCTTC. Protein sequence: CASSPPGTGVGSYTF.

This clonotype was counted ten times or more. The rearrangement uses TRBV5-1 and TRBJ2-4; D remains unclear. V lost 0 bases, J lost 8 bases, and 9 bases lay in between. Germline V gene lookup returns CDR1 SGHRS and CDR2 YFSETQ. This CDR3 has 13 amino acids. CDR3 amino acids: CASSLDSPDIQYF. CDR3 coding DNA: TGCGCCAGCAGCTTGGACAGTCCGGACATTCAGTACTTC.

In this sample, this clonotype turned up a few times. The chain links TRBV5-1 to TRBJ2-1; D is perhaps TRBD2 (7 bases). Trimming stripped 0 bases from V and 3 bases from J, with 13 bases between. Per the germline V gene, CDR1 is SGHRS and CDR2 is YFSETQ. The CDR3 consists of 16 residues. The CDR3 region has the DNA TGCGCCAGCAGCTTGGACGTGGGAGGGGGCTACAATGAGCAGTTCTTC. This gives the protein CASSLDVGGGYNEQFF.

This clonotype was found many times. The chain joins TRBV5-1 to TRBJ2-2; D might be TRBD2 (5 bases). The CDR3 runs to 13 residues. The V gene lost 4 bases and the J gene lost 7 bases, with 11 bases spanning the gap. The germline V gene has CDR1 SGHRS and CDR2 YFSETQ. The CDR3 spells CASSRDAGGELFF. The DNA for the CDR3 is TGCGCCAGCAGCCGCGATGCGGGCGGGGAGCTGTTTTTT.

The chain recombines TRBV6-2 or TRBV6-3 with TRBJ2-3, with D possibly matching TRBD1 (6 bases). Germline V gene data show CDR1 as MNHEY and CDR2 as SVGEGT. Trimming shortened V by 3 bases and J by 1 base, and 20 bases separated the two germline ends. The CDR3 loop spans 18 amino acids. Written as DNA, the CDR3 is TGTGCCAGCAGTTATTCCTCCGGACAGTTATTGGGCACAGATACGCAGTATTTT. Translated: CASSYSSGQLLGTDTQYF.

The CDR3 DNA reads TGCAGTGCTCCAGGGGGCGTACCCAGCTATGGCTACACCTTC. Its protein is CSAPGGVPSYGYTF. The chain couples TRBV20-1 to TRBJ1-2, with 8 bases fitting TRBD1. The CDR3 covers 14 residues. With V trimmed by 5 bases and J by 4 bases, 9 bases remained unmatched. Germline V lookup: CDR1 DFQATT, CDR2 SNEGSKA (reference sequence).

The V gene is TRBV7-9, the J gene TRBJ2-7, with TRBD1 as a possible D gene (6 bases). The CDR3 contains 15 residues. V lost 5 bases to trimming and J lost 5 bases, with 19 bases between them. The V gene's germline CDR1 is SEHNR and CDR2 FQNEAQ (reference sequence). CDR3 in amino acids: CASSRATGRWDEQYF. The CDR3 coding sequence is TGTGCCAGCAGCCGCGCCACAGGGAGATGGGACGAGCAGTACTTC.

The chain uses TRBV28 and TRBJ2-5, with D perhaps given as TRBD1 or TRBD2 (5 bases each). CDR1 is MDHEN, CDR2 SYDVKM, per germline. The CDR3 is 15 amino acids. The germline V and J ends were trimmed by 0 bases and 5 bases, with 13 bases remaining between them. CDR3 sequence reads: CASSLWGELEETQYF. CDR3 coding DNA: TGTGCCAGCAGTTTATGGGGGGAGTTGGAGGAGACCCAGTACTTC.

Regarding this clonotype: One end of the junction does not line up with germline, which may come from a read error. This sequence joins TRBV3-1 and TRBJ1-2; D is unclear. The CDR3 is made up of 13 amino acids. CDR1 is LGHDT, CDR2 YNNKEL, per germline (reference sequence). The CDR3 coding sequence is TGTGTCAGCAGCCAATTCTCTAGGAAAGGCTACACCTTC. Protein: CVSSQFSRKGYTF.